This T cell receptor (beta chain) was recorded in a study of T cell repertoires in ileal Crohn's disease (dated by TCRdb to about 2019). Some background on the complete study: The median duration of disease was around 7.3 years, and at the time of surgery 35% to 45% of patients were active smokers. The study ran alongside a multicentre cohort designed to identify predictors of early endoscopic recurrence after ileocolonic resection. A prospective multicentre cohort supplied the roughly 57 Crohn's disease patients whose TCR repertoires were analysed. Roughly half of the patients were given postoperative therapy, with 15 to 20 on anti-TNF agents and about a dozen on thiopurines. The study sequenced 171 mucosal samples from around 52 patients, taken at several locations on the surgical specimen and at postoperative endoscopy. Endoscopic postoperative recurrence was defined by a Rutgeerts score above i0. Every patient underwent surgery because of a complication, which was stricturing disease in around 61% and penetrating disease in roughly 40%. Around 0.45 micrograms of biopsy DNA per sample were submitted for commercial TCRB immunosequencing. The M0 samples consisted of biopsies taken from the inflamed part of the ileum within the surgical resection specimen. Overall study outcomes, separate from this receptor: Endoscopic recurrence was linked to a higher percentage of high-frequency clones at surgery, and recurrence occurred in every patient whose clonality exceeded 26.8% (18/57). Only a subgroup of patients, of unstated size, had their mucosal CD4 and CD8 T cells sorted and sequenced. Compared with CD4 T cells, sorted CD8 T cells held more high-frequency clones, which suggests that the mucosal expansions were mostly CD8. A significantly higher proportion of clonal expansions was observed in active smokers at surgery than in non-smokers (about 25% vs 20%, p=0.02).

From cysteine to phenylalanine, the CDR3 is 14 amino acids long. Only the CDR3 DNA is retained, 42 bases long and in frame from the first base. Deletion took 6 bases off V and 2 bases off J, with a span of 13 bases between the germline ends. Looking up the germline V gene (reference sequence) yields CDR1 SGHNT and CDR2 YYREEE. Library preparation employed the immunoSEQ multiplex PCR assay. Adaptive Biotechnology amplified the CDR3 regions from genomic DNA with a two-step multiplex PCR designed to control amplification bias. In the first PCR, primers covered every V and J gene segment, and in the second PCR, barcodes and Illumina adapters were added. CDR3 libraries were sequenced on an Illumina instrument. The source study handled its data this way. Analysis combined the vendor-provided pipelines with custom analysis of raw data in R/Bioconductor under R version 3.3.0. Clonality, which ranges from 0 to 1, was calculated as the inverse of the normalised Shannon entropy across all productive clones. High-frequency clones were defined as the share of the repertoire occupied by the top 100 clones, with only clones passing a 95% confidence test being retained. Repertoire diversity was measured with the Simpson index, and overlap between samples was measured with the Morisita-Horn index. TCRdb re-hosts the immuneACCESS table, in-frame sequences only. Its copies lack some clones; in the studies checked, an unresolved V gene accounts for under half of them, and the cause for the rest is not known. V and J calls and clone size are as listed in that table; D and trimming were resolved from the DNA. The sample table shows approximately 13,000 clones, and around 80% are seen once. Roughly 13% of the sample lies in the top ten.

Comments on this clone: Which antigen it targets is not known. Base qualities are not recorded, but no much larger clone differs from it by a single base.

The sample's time point label, decoded: inflamed ileum from the surgical specimen. Adults with ileal or ileocolonic Crohn's disease for whom ileocolonic resection was indicated were considered eligible. Whole ileal mucosal biopsies were stored frozen at -80°C before DNA extraction. Genomic DNA was isolated from frozen whole biopsies using a TRizol-based method, and the DNA was quantified with a NanoDrop 2000 spectrophotometer. The clonotype was recovered from an adult with Crohn's disease. The chain joins TRBV5-4 to TRBJ2-3, with a tentative D gene TRBD1 over 6 matching bases. The source material was ileal tissue. The nucleotide sequence reads as follows: TGTGCCAGCACCTCGGTGGGGGCCACAGATACGCAGTATTTT. Its coded protein is CASTSVGATDTQYF.